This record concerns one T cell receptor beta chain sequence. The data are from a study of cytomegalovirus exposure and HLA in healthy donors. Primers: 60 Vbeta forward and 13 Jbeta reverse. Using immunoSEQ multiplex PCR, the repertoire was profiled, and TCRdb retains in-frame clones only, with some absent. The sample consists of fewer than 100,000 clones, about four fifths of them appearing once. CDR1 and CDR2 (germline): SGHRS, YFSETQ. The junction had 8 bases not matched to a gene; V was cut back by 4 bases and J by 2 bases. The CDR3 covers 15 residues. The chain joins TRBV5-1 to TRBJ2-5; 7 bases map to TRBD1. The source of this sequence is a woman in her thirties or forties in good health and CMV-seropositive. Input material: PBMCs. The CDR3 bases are TGCGCCAGCAGCAGAATGGGACAGCCACAAGAGACCCAGTACTTC. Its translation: CASSRMGQPQETQYF.